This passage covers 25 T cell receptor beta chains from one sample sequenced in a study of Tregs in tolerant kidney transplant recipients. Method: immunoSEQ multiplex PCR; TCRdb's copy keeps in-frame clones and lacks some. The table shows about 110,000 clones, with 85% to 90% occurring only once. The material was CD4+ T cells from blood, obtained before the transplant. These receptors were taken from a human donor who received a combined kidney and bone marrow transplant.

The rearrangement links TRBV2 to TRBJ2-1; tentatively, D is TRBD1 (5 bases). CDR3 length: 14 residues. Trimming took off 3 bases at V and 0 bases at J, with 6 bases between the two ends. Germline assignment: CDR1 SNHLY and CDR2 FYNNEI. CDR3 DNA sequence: TGTGCCAGCAGTGACCAGGGCTCCTACAATGAGCAGTTCTTC. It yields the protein CASSDQGSYNEQFF.

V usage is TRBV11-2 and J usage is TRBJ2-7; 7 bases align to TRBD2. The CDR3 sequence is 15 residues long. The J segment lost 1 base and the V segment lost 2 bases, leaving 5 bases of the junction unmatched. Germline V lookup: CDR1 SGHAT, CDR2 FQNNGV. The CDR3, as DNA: TGTGCCAGCAGCTTACTACGGGGGGAGTCCTACGAGCAGTACTTC. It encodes CASSLLRGESYEQYF.

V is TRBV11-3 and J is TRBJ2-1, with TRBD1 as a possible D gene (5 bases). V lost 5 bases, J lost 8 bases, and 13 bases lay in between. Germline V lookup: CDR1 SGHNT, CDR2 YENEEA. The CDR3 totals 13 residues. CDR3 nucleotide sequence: TGTGCCAGCAGCGCGGCAGGGCCGGATGAGCAGTTCTTC. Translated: CASSAAGPDEQFF.

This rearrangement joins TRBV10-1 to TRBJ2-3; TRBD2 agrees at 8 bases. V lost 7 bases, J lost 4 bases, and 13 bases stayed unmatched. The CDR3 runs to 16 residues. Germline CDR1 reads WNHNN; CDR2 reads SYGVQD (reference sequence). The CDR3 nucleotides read TGCGCCAGCACCCGTAGTCGAGCGGGAGATTCAGATACGCAGTATTTT. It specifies CASTRSRAGDSDTQYF.

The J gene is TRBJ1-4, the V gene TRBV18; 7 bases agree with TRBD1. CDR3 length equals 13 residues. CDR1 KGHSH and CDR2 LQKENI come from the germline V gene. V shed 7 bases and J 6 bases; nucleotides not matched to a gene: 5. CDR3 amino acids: CASCRDSHEKLFF. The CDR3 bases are TGTGCCAGCTGTCGGGACAGCCATGAAAAACTGTTTTTT.

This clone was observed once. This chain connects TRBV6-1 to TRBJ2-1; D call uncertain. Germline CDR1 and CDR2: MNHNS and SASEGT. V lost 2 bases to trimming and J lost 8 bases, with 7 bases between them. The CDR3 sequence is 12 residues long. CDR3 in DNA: TGTGCCAGCAGTGAAAGGAGCGATGAGCAGTTCTTC. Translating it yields CASSERSDEQFF.

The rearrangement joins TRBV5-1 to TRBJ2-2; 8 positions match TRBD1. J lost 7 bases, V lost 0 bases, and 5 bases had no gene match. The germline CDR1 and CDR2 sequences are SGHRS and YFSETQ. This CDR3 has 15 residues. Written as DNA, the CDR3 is TGCGCCAGCAGCTTGGCCGGGACAGGCGGCGGGGAGCTGTTTTTT. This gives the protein CASSLAGTGGGELFF.

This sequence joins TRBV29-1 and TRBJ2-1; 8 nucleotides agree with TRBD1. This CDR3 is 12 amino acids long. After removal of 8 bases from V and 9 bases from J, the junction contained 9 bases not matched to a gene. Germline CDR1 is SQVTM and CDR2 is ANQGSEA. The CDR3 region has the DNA TGCAGCACTGGACAGGGCTTCGGTGAGCAGTTCTTC. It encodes CSTGQGFGEQFF.

The CDR3 coding sequence is TGCGCCAGCAGCCGGGTGCGACAGGCCCACTATGGCTACACCTTC. Translating it yields CASSRVRQAHYGYTF. The chain links TRBV4-3 to TRBJ1-2; D is possibly TRBD1 (6 bases). The germline V and J ends were trimmed by 4 bases and 3 bases, with 15 bases remaining between them. CDR1 is LGHNA and CDR2 is YSLEER in the germline V gene. The CDR3 has 15 residues.

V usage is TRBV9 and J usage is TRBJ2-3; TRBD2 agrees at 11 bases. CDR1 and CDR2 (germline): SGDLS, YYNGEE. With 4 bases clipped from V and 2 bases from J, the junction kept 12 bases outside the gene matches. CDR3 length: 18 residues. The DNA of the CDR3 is TGTGCCAGCAGCCCCTACTTAGCGGGAGGGCCGATCACAGATACGCAGTATTTT. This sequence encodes CASSPYLAGGPITDTQYF.

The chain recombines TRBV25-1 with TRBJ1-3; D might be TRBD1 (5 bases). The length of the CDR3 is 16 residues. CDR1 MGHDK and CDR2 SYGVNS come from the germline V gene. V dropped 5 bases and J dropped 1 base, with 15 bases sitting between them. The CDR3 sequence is CASSPSPGGSGNTIYF. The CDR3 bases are TGTGCCAGCAGTCCCTCCCCCGGGGGTTCTGGAAACACCATATATTTT. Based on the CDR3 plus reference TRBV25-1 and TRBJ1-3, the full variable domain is EADIYQTPRYLVIGTGKKITLECSQTMGHDKMYWYQQDPGMELHLIHYSYGVNSTEKGDLSSESTVSRIRTEHFPLTLESARPSHTSQYLCASSPSPGGSGNTIYFGEGSWLTVV.

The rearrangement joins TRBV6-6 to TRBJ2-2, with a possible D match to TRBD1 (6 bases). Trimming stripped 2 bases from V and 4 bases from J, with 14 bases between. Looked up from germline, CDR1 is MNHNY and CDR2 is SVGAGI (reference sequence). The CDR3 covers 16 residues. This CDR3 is CASSYPEDSFTGELFF. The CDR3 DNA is TGTGCCAGCAGTTACCCGGAGGACAGCTTCACCGGGGAGCTGTTTTTT.

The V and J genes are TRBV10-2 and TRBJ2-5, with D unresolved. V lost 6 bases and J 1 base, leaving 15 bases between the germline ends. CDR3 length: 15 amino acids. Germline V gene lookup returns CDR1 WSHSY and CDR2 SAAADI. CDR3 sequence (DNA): TGCGCCAGCAGCGCCCTTGGGCCACGCCAAGAGACCCAGTACTTC. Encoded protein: CASSALGPRQETQYF.

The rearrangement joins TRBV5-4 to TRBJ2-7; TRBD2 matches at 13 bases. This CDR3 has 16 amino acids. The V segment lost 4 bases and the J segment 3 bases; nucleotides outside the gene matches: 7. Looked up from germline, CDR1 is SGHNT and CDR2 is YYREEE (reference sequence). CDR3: CASSRTSGRVSYEQYF. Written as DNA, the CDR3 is TGTGCCAGCAGCCGAACTAGCGGGAGGGTTAGCTACGAGCAGTACTTC.

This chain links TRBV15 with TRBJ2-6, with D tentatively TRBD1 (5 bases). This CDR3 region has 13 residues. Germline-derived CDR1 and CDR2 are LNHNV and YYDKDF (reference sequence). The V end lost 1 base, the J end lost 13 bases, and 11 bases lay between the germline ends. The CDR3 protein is CATSRARQGVLTF. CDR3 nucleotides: TGTGCCACCAGCAGAGCACGGCAGGGAGTCCTGACTTTC.

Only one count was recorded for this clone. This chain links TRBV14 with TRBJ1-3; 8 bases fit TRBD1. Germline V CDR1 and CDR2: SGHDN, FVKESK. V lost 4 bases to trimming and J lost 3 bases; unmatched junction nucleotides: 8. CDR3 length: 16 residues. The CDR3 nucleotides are TGTGCCAGCAGCCGAGAAGGACAGGGACGTGGAAACACCATATATTTT. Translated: CASSREGQGRGNTIYF.

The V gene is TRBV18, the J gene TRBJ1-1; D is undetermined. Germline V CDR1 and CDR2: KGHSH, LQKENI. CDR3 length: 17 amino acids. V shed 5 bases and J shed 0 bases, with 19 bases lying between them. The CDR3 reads CASSTKYPTRLNTEAFF. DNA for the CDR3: TGTGCCAGCTCAACCAAGTACCCGACGAGGTTGAACACTGAAGCTTTCTTT.

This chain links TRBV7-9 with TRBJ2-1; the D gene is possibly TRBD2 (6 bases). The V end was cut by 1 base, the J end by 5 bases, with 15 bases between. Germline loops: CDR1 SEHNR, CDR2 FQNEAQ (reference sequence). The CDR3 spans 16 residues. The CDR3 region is CASSLGFGGKHNEQFF. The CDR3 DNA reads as TGTGCCAGCAGCTTAGGTTTCGGGGGAAAACACAATGAGCAGTTCTTC.

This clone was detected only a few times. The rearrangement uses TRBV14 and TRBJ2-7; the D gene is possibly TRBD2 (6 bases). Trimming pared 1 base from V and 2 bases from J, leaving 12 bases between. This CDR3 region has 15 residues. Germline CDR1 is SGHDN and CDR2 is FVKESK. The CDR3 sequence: CASSQVSGAAYEQYF. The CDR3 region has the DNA TGTGCCAGCAGCCAAGTTTCGGGAGCTGCCTACGAGCAGTACTTC.

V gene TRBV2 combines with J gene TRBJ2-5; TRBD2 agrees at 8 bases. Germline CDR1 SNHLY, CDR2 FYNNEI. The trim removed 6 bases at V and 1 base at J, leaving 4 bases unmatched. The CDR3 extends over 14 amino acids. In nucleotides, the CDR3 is TGTGCCAGCAGGGGGACTAGTGGCCAAGAGACCCAGTACTTC. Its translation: CASRGTSGQETQYF. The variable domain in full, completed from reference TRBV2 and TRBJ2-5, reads EPEVTQTPSHQVTQMGQEVILRCVPISNHLYFYWYRQILGQKVEFLVSFYNNEISEKSEIFDDQFSVERPDGSNFTLKIRSTKLEDSAMYFCASRGTSGQETQYFGPGTRLLVL.

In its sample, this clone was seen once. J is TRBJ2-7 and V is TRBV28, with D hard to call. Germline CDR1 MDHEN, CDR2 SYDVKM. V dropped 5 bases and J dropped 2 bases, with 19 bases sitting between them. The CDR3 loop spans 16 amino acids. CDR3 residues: CASSSSGALNPYEQYF. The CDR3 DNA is TGTGCCAGCAGTAGTTCTGGAGCCCTTAATCCCTACGAGCAGTACTTC.

The DNA for the CDR3 is TGTGCCAGCAGCACGCTAGCGGAGGCGGACGAGCAGTACTTC. This encodes CASSTLAEADEQYF. The chain combines TRBV9 with TRBJ2-7, with TRBD2 matching 7 bases. Germline CDR1 is SGDLS and CDR2 is YYNGEE. The CDR3 length is 14 residues. Germline trimming cut 4 bases from V and 5 bases from J; bases unmatched to any gene: 9.

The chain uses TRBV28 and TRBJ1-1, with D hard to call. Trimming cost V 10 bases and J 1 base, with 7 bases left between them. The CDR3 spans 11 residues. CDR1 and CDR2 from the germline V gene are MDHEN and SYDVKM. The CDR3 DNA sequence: TGTGCCATCTCAGGGAACACTGAAGCTTTCTTT. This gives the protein CAISGNTEAFF.

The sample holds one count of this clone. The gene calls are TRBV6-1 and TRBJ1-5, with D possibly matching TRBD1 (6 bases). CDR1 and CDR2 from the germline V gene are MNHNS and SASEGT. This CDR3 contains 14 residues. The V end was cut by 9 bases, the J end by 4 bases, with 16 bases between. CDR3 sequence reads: CASTQGIGNQPQHF. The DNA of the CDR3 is TGTGCCAGTACCCAGGGGATCGGGAATCAGCCCCAGCATTTT.

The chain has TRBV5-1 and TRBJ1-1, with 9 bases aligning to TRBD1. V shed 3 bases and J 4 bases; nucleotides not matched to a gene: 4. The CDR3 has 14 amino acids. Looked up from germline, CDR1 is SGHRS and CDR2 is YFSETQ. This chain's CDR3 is CASSYDRGGTEAFF. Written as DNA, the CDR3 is TGCGCCAGCAGCTACGACAGGGGGGGCACTGAAGCTTTCTTT.